The T cell receptor (beta chain) under discussion was sequenced for a study of early T cells in non-severe SARS-CoV-2 infection. Study-wide background: From unsorted whole blood, bulk RNA was sequenced, and the chains remained unpaired.

This clonotype was recorded at least ten times. What it binds is unknown. General study findings and limits: Matching results from VDJdb favored anti-spike CD8 responses, leaving private and CD4 specificities undetected.

Germline CDR1 is SGHTA and CDR2 is FQGNSA. The CDR3 totals 13 residues. Trimming cost V 3 bases and J 2 bases, with 8 bases left between them. Unique molecular identifiers were affixed to single, distinct cDNA molecules. TCRdb reprocessed the 5' RACE reads via MiXCR and lists one record per CDR3 protein. The profile shows tens of thousands of distinct CDR3 sequences, around 5.2% of them singletons. This rearrangement joins TRBV7-2 to TRBJ2-7, with a weak D call TRBD2 (5 bases). Input material: whole blood. The source is an adult who was a healthcare worker with PCR-confirmed SARS-CoV-2 infection or an uninfected control (not recorded which). The CDR3 nucleotides are TGTGCCAGCAGCTTGGGAGAGGCCTACGAGCAGTACTTC. The encoded protein is CASSLGEAYEQYF.